This T cell receptor beta chain was recovered during a study of PD-1 blockade in classical Hodgkin lymphoma. Study-wide background: Patients were given intravenous nivolumab, 3 mg/kg, every 2 weeks.

Brentuximab vedotin exposure varied among the patients, all of whom had relapsed after autologous stem cell transplantation. The CDR3 loop spans 14 amino acids. Germline CDR1 reads SGHAT; CDR2 reads FQNNGV. Trimming removed 3 bases from V and 3 bases from J, with 12 bases in between. TCRdb's copy holds only in-frame clones and misses some; the assay was immunoSEQ multiplex PCR. Of some 41,000 clones in the sample, about 90% were seen once. In this sample, this clone turned up once. Its antigen is not known. Study observations and caveats: Similar baseline diversity was found in complete responders and newly diagnosed patients. By C4D1 there was a significant rise in CD4+ TCR diversity but not in CD8+ TCR diversity. Reports indicated that newly diagnosed patients had lower baseline TCR diversity than healthy donors did.

The receptor's source is a human donor with classical Hodgkin lymphoma. The chain links TRBV11-2 to TRBJ2-7; no reliable D call. Source: peripheral blood mononuclear cells (PBMCs), taken before the second cycle of nivolumab. In nucleotides, the CDR3 is TGTGCCAGCAGCTTCGTAGTGGCTAGCTACGAGCAGTACTTC. Protein: CASSFVVASYEQYF.